One and the same sample provided the 21 T cell receptor beta chains below, sequenced in a study of T cell responses to AZD1222 COVID-19 vaccine. Sequencing was performed with immunoSEQ multiplex PCR; in TCRdb, only in-frame clones are kept and a portion is missing. The sample includes approximately 50,000 clones, 88% seen only once; the top ten take roughly 14%. The sequencing here drew on peripheral blood, taken on day 0 of AZD1222 vaccination. The source of these receptors is an adult in good health.

The gene calls are TRBV5-1 and TRBJ2-2; 11 bases align to TRBD2. Trimming at V came to 3 bases and at J to 10 bases, leaving 8 bases not matched to a gene. Germline V CDR1 and CDR2: SGHRS, YFSETQ. This CDR3 spans 15 amino acids. DNA for the CDR3: TGCGCCAGCAGCTCTGGACTAGCGGGTCGCCTGGAGCTGTTTTTT. Amino acids: CASSSGLAGRLELFF.

The chain has TRBV4-1 and TRBJ1-2; D might be TRBD1 (5 bases). The V gene's germline CDR1 is MGHRA and CDR2 YSYEKL. Between the trimmed V and J ends, which lost 3 bases and 4 bases, there was a span of 15 bases. The CDR3 is made up of 15 amino acids. The CDR3 bases are TGCGCCAGCAGCCAGATGGAGGGGCAGTCCTATGGCTACACCTTC. It specifies CASSQMEGQSYGYTF.

This rearrangement joins TRBV2 to TRBJ2-1; 8 bases align to TRBD2. V was pared by 2 bases and J by 2 bases, with 8 bases of the junction left unmatched. Germline V gene data show CDR1 as SNHLY and CDR2 as FYNNEI. The CDR3 extends over 17 amino acids. CDR3: CASSELPGLVTYNEQFF. For the CDR3, the DNA is TGTGCCAGCAGTGAATTACCGGGACTAGTGACCTACAATGAGCAGTTCTTC.

The chain links TRBV6-5 to TRBJ2-1; the D gene is possibly TRBD2 (6 bases). The V and J ends lost 6 bases and 6 bases respectively, with 9 bases between them. The CDR3 covers 12 residues. The germline gives CDR1 MNHEY, CDR2 SVGAGI. The DNA of the CDR3 is TGTGCCAGCAGGCAGACTAGCAATGAGCAGTTCTTC. It translates to CASRQTSNEQFF.

The chain employs TRBV6-2 or TRBV6-3 and TRBJ2-3; possibly TRBD1 for D (6 bases). Trimming took 0 bases from V and 4 from J, leaving 11 bases between them. The CDR3 has 15 residues. Germline CDR1 is MNHEY and CDR2 is SVGEGT. The DNA of the CDR3 is TGTGCCAGCAGTTACTCTGGGACAAAGGCAGATACGCAGTATTTT. Encoded protein: CASSYSGTKADTQYF.

CDR3 loop: CASSPGAGSGGYTF. The CDR3 region has the DNA TGTGCCAGCTCACCAGGAGCAGGGTCAGGGGGCTACACCTTC. J is TRBJ1-2 and V is TRBV18; perhaps TRBD1 as D (5 bases). This CDR3 is built from 14 residues. Trimming took 2 bases from V and 8 from J, leaving 15 bases between them. Germline loops: CDR1 KGHSH, CDR2 LQKENI.

The chain has TRBV25-1 and TRBJ2-2, with 7 bases that match TRBD2. The V segment lost 4 bases and the J segment 4 bases; nucleotides outside the gene matches: 9. The germline V gene has CDR1 MGHDK and CDR2 SYGVNS. This CDR3 is 16 amino acids long. Written as DNA, the CDR3 is TGTGCCAGCAGTGGTCCGGGAGGCCGAGCCACCGGGGAGCTGTTTTTT. Its translation is CASSGPGGRATGELFF.

The chain uses TRBV29-1 and TRBJ1-1; a possible D gene is TRBD1 (5 bases). CDR3 length: 15 residues. V dropped 1 base and J dropped 1 base, with 13 bases sitting between them. Germline assignment: CDR1 SQVTM and CDR2 ANQGSEA. The CDR3 loop is CSVEAAGTANTEAFF. CDR3 DNA: TGCAGCGTTGAAGCTGCCGGGACGGCGAACACTGAAGCTTTCTTT.

In DNA form, the CDR3 reads TGTGCCAGCAGCTCCGGACCTAGGCATGAAAAACTGTTTTTT. This codes for CASSSGPRHEKLFF. This chain joins TRBV5-4 and TRBJ1-4; D not certain. Germline V gene data show CDR1 as SGHNT and CDR2 as YYREEE (reference sequence). The CDR3 length is 14 residues. V lost 3 bases, J lost 6 bases, and 12 bases lay in between.

This clone was seen a handful of times. CDR3 coding DNA: TGTGCCAGCAGCGTCGCGACAGGGACCTACGAGCAGTACTTC. Its translation is CASSVATGTYEQYF. The chain recombines TRBV9 with TRBJ2-7; 7 bases are shared with TRBD1. There are 14 residues in the CDR3. V lost 2 bases and J lost 2; bases outside the gene matches: 4. Germline CDR1 and CDR2: SGDLS and YYNGEE.

The chain couples TRBV5-6 to TRBJ1-5; TRBD1 aligns across 7 bases. The CDR3 has 16 amino acids. CDR1 is SGHDT, CDR2 YYEEEE, per germline. V was pared by 5 bases and J by 1 base, with 9 bases of the junction left unmatched. Written as DNA, the CDR3 is TGTGCCAGCAGTCTTATCGGGACAGAAAGCAATCAGCCCCAGCATTTT. Its translation is CASSLIGTESNQPQHF.

The J gene is TRBJ2-1, the V gene TRBV13; D is perhaps TRBD2 (5 bases). Germline V gene lookup returns CDR1 PRHDT and CDR2 FYEKMQ (reference sequence). The V end was cut by 5 bases, the J end by 9 bases, with 14 bases between. There are 13 residues in the CDR3. The CDR3 region is CASSPPGVGEQFF. The CDR3 DNA is TGTGCCAGCAGCCCCCCCGGGGTGGGTGAGCAGTTCTTC.

J is TRBJ2-5 and V is TRBV5-1; maybe TRBD2 (5 bases). The germline CDR1 and CDR2 sequences are SGHRS and YFSETQ. The germline V and J ends were trimmed by 0 bases and 5 bases, with 14 bases remaining between them. There are 15 residues in the CDR3. CDR3 sequence reads: CASSLAVGSGETQYF. In nucleotides, the CDR3 is TGCGCCAGCAGCTTGGCCGTTGGCTCGGGGGAGACCCAGTACTTC.

This clone was seen only once. The V gene is TRBV5-1, the J gene TRBJ2-3; D not resolved. V dropped 5 bases and J dropped 2 bases, with 6 bases sitting between them. This CDR3 is built from 12 residues. Germline V lookup: CDR1 SGHRS, CDR2 YFSETQ. The CDR3 DNA reads as TGCGCCAGCAGGATACACACAGATACGCAGTATTTT. Translation: CASRIHTDTQYF. Together with reference TRBV5-1 and TRBJ2-3, the CDR3 gives the full variable domain: KAGVTQTPRYLIKTRGQQVTLSCSPISGHRSVSWYQQTPGQGLQFLFEYFSETQRNKGNFPGRFSGRQFSNSRSEMNVSTLELGDSALYLCASRIHTDTQYFGPGTRLTVL.

The chain's CDR3 is CASSPPGTTGGTDTQYF. The CDR3 coding sequence is TGTGCCAGCTCACCACCGGGGACTACGGGGGGGACAGATACGCAGTATTTT. V usage is TRBV18 and J usage is TRBJ2-3; 8 positions agree with TRBD2. After removal of 0 bases from V and 3 bases from J, the junction contained 8 bases not matched to a gene. The germline V gene encodes CDR1 KGHSH and CDR2 LQKENI. The CDR3 covers 17 residues.

In nucleotides, the CDR3 is TGTGCCAGCAGCTTGGTGGGAGGGTCCCACAATGAGCAGTTCTTC. Translation gives CASSLVGGSHNEQFF. This chain uses TRBV5-6 with TRBJ2-1; 7 nucleotides line up with TRBD2. The CDR3 length is 15 residues. Germline loops: CDR1 SGHDT, CDR2 YYEEEE. With 0 bases clipped from V and 5 bases from J, the junction kept 5 bases outside the gene matches.

This chain connects TRBV24-1 to TRBJ1-5, with 8 nucleotides matching TRBD1. V lost 12 bases, J lost 2 bases, and 8 bases stayed unmatched. Germline CDR1 and CDR2: KGHDR and SFDVKD. The CDR3 is made up of 14 amino acids. In nucleotides, the CDR3 is TGTGCCGGGCCAGACAGGGGCGGCAATCAGCCCCAGCATTTT. Its protein is CAGPDRGGNQPQHF.

A few counts support this clone. The J gene is TRBJ2-5, the V gene TRBV12-5; 10 positions agree with TRBD1. CDR1 is LGHNT and CDR2 is FRNRAP in the germline V gene. The CDR3 runs 16 residues. The V segment lost 6 bases and the J segment 1 base; nucleotides outside the gene matches: 8. The CDR3 here is CASGPTGTGAQETQYF. DNA of the CDR3: TGTGCTAGTGGCCCGACCGGGACAGGGGCCCAAGAGACCCAGTACTTC.

This clone appeared a few times. The rearrangement links TRBV4-1 to TRBJ1-1, with D perhaps TRBD1 (6 bases). The germline CDR1 and CDR2 sequences are MGHRA and YSYEKL. Between the trimmed V and J ends, which lost 4 bases and 7 bases, there was a span of 25 bases. The CDR3 extends over 17 amino acids. CDR3 loop: CASSLLMGRGSTNEAFF. The DNA of the CDR3 is TGCGCCAGCAGCCTCCTAATGGGCAGGGGATCTACGAATGAAGCTTTCTTT.

This clone was detected once. The rearrangement links TRBV2 to TRBJ1-5; 9 nucleotides match TRBD1. The CDR3 has 18 residues. Trimming cost V 2 bases and J 0 bases; bases outside gene matches: 8. From germline, CDR1 is SNHLY and CDR2 FYNNEI. The CDR3 DNA reads TGTGCCAGCAGTGAAAACAGGGGGCAAGCCTATAGCAATCAGCCCCAGCATTTT. This translates into CASSENRGQAYSNQPQHF. Full variable domain (rest looked up from reference TRBV2 and TRBJ1-5): EPEVTQTPSHQVTQMGQEVILRCVPISNHLYFYWYRQILGQKVEFLVSFYNNEISEKSEIFDDQFSVERPDGSNFTLKIRSTKLEDSAMYFCASSENRGQAYSNQPQHFGDGTRLSIL.

This chain uses TRBV6-5 with TRBJ2-7; D may be TRBD1 (6 bases). The CDR3 sequence is 13 residues long. The V end lost 6 bases, the J end lost 2 bases, and 11 bases lay between the germline ends. The germline gives CDR1 MNHEY, CDR2 SVGAGI. The DNA for the CDR3 is TGTGCCAGCAGCGACAGGAGGCCCTACGAGCAGTACTTC. It codes for CASSDRRPYEQYF.